Reported below is one T cell receptor beta chain. The antigen is unknown. Time point defined: newly diagnosed GD, antithyroid drugs for less than 3 months. Extracted RNA from PBMCs served as the source of the TCR library. EDTA tubes collected 7.5 to 9 milliliters of peripheral blood. The sample comes from a study of regulatory T cells in long-lasting Graves disease. CDR1 and CDR2 (germline): MDHEN, SYDVKM. Trimming pared 3 bases from V and 5 bases from J, leaving 7 bases between. The CDR3 contains 12 residues. Combining iRepertoire HTBI primers with Arm-PCR of CDR3 regions, the authors built TCR beta libraries. TCRdb used MiXCR to reprocess the multiplex PCR reads, holding one entry per CDR3 protein. Among around 450,000 distinct CDR3 sequences listed, around 16% were seen once. General study findings and limits: Persistent disease preferred TRBV28, TRBJ1-2 and TRBJ2-5; new disease, TRBV20-1 and TRBJ2-1.

The data also belong to a second study, concerning T cells in Graves' hyperthyroidism and ophthalmopathy. As that study records: Most thyroid-expanded clonotypes above 0.001 were also found in blood.

This receptor was obtained from a woman between 40 and 50 years old with Graves disease. This rearrangement joins TRBV28 to TRBJ2-5; no firm D call. Material: peripheral blood mononuclear cells (PBMCs), obtained at new diagnosis, from a patient treated with antithyroid drugs. The CDR3 is CASSFRSETQYF. In DNA, the CDR3 is TGTGCCAGCAGTTTCCGGTCCGAGACCCAGTACTTC. The full variable domain, with the rest looked up from reference TRBV28 and TRBJ2-5, is DVKVTQSSRYLVKRTGEKVFLECVQDMDHENMFWYRQDPGLGLRLIYFSYDVKMKEKGDIPEGYSVSREKKERFSLILESASTNQTSMYLCASSFRSETQYFGPGTRLLVL.